This T cell receptor (beta chain) stems from a study of human T cells and chemical hapten exposure. TCRdb independently ran MiXCR on the RACE reads; one entry per CDR3 protein. This sample has some 360,000 distinct CDR3 sequences, with approximately 5.1% found just once. The CDR3 length is 14 residues. Between the trimmed V and J ends, which lost 5 bases and 1 base, there was a span of 8 bases. From germline, CDR1 is SEHNR and CDR2 FQNEAQ (reference sequence). Time point described: pre-sensitization, week 0. Stated treatment: therapeutic diphenylcyclopropenone sensitization with weekly scalp DPC. This clonotype showed up many times.

The TCR comes from a woman between 50 and 59 years old with alopecia areata. Some clones in this sample may be carry-over from other donors' samples. V gene TRBV7-9 combines with J gene TRBJ2-2; no firm D call. The sequenced sample was whole blood, obtained in connection with sensitization to the hapten diphenylcyclopropenone (DPC). CDR3 in amino acids: CASSPPQNTGELFF. The CDR3 DNA follows: TGTGCCAGCAGCCCACCGCAGAACACCGGGGAGCTGTTTTTT. Full variable domain (outside the CDR3, taken from reference TRBV7-9 and TRBJ2-2): DTGVSQNPRHKITKRGQNVTFRCDPISEHNRLYWYRQTLGQGPEFLTYFQNEAQLEKSRLLSDRFSAERPKGSFSTLEIQRTEQGDSAMYLCASSPPQNTGELFFGEGSRLTVL.